The 25 T cell receptor beta chains listed next were all sequenced from one sample in a study of blood T cell repertoires in COVID-19. Some clones are missing from TCRdb's copy, which holds only in-frame ones; the method was immunoSEQ multiplex PCR. The sample lists roughly 280,000 clones, 75% to 90% occurring once. Sequences were obtained from PBMCs or T cells enriched from blood (not recorded which). The source of these receptors is a woman aged 18-35 years who had recovered from COVID-19.

V and J are TRBV10-2 and TRBJ1-2, with a possible D match to TRBD1 (5 bases). V lost 8 bases and J 6 bases, leaving 13 bases between the germline ends. The CDR3 covers 12 residues. CDR1 is WSHSY and CDR2 is SAAADI in the germline V gene. CDR3 sequence: CASGGTLDGYTF. The CDR3 DNA reads TGCGCCAGCGGGGGGACCCTGGATGGCTACACCTTC.

This clone has more than one count but fewer than ten. The chain has TRBV10-1 and TRBJ1-1, with D possibly TRBD1 on 5 matching bases. V lost 3 bases and J lost 4, with 12 bases in between. This CDR3 has 14 amino acids. Germline assignment: CDR1 WNHNN and CDR2 SYGVQD (reference sequence). The CDR3 region is CASSEDNQGTEAFF. CDR3 sequence (DNA): TGCGCCAGCAGTGAAGATAACCAGGGCACTGAAGCTTTCTTT.

The chain couples TRBV4-1 to TRBJ1-5, with 10 positions matching TRBD1. Germline CDR1 is MGHRA and CDR2 is YSYEKL. CDR3 size: 19 residues. The V segment lost 5 bases and the J segment 0 bases; nucleotides outside the gene matches: 13. Here the CDR3 DNA reads TGCGCCAGCAGCATTTGGGACAGGGGTGACCGGAATAGCAATCAGCCCCAGCATTTT. Protein: CASSIWDRGDRNSNQPQHF.

The V gene is TRBV2, the J gene TRBJ2-4; D might be TRBD1 (5 bases). The CDR3 has 15 residues. V shed 3 bases and J shed 1 base, with 10 bases lying between them. In germline, CDR1 is SNHLY, CDR2 FYNNEI. The DNA for the CDR3 is TGTGCCAGCAGTGAGGACACCGGGGCCAAAAACATTCAGTACTTC. Encoded protein: CASSEDTGAKNIQYF. The full variable domain, in which reference TRBV2 and TRBJ2-4 provide the parts outside the CDR3, is EPEVTQTPSHQVTQMGQEVILRCVPISNHLYFYWYRQILGQKVEFLVSFYNNEISEKSEIFDDQFSVERPDGSNFTLKIRSTKLEDSAMYFCASSEDTGAKNIQYFGAGTRLSVL.

This clone has more than one count but fewer than ten. V usage is TRBV23-1 and J usage is TRBJ1-4; 7 bases align to TRBD1. TRBV23-1 is an ORF, with its function uncertain. After removal of 8 bases from V and 0 bases from J, the junction contained 6 bases not matched to a gene. The CDR3 has 15 amino acids. DNA of the CDR3: TGCGCCAGCCTGACAGGGCCTGCAACTAATGAAAAACTGTTTTTT. Encoded protein: CASLTGPATNEKLFF.

The chain couples TRBV19 to TRBJ2-1; TRBD1 agrees at 7 bases. CDR3 length: 12 residues. The trim removed 4 bases at V and 8 bases at J, leaving 2 bases unmatched. Germline assignment: CDR1 LNHDA and CDR2 SQIVND (reference sequence). The CDR3 DNA reads TGTGCCAGTAGTAAACAGGGGTATGAGCAGTTCTTC. As protein: CASSKQGYEQFF.

In the case of this clone: This sample also contains other DNA sequences that code for the same CDR3. CDR3 in DNA: TGCGCCAGCAGCCAAGTAGGAGGGAACACTGAAGCTTTCTTT. This codes for CASSQVGGNTEAFF. The rearrangement links TRBV4-1 to TRBJ1-1; D remains ambiguous. The germline CDR1 and CDR2 sequences are MGHRA and YSYEKL. V dropped 1 base and J dropped 1 base, with 7 bases sitting between them. The CDR3 has 14 residues.

This rearrangement joins TRBV23-1 to TRBJ1-5; tentatively, D is TRBD1 (6 bases). TRBV23-1 is sorted into the ORF group, with uncertain function. The CDR3 consists of 15 residues. V was pared by 0 bases and J by 2 bases, with 8 bases between. This chain's CDR3 is CASSQSRTGNQPQHF. The CDR3 DNA is TGCGCCAGCAGTCAATCGAGGACAGGCAATCAGCCCCAGCATTTT.

The gene calls are TRBV4-2 and TRBJ2-1; 11 bases align to TRBD2. There are 15 residues in the CDR3. Unmatched junction bases numbered 5, after V lost 3 bases and J lost 7 bases. CDR1 and CDR2 from the germline V gene are LGHNA and YNFKEQ. The CDR3 nucleotides read TGTGCCAGCAGCCAGCTAGCGGGGGGAATGAATGAGCAGTTCTTC. Protein sequence: CASSQLAGGMNEQFF.

V usage is TRBV3-1 (or the pseudogene TRBV3-2) and J usage is TRBJ2-5; weak D call: TRBD1 (5 bases). This CDR3 region has 14 residues. Germline values: CDR1 LGHDT, CDR2 YNNKEL (reference sequence). The V gene lost 2 bases and the J gene lost 1 base, with 8 bases spanning the gap. The CDR3: CASSQQGVQETQYF. In nucleotides, the CDR3 is TGTGCCAGCAGCCAACAGGGCGTCCAAGAGACCCAGTACTTC.

V gene TRBV15 combines with J gene TRBJ1-2; possibly TRBD1 for D (5 bases). In germline, CDR1 is LNHNV, CDR2 YYDKDF (reference sequence). The CDR3 runs to 17 residues. With 0 bases removed from V and 4 bases from J, the gap between germline ends came to 18 bases. The CDR3 DNA reads TGTGCCACCAGCAGAGATCTTGGGCAGGGATCTGGCTATGGCTACACCTTC. This gives the protein CATSRDLGQGSGYGYTF.

This chain uses TRBV19 with TRBJ1-1, with D uncertain. Between the trimmed V and J ends, which lost 9 bases and 4 bases, there was a span of 15 bases. Germline CDR1 is LNHDA and CDR2 is SQIVND (reference sequence). This CDR3 spans 13 amino acids. CDR3: CASRVLEGTEAFF. The DNA of the CDR3 is TGTGCCAGCCGGGTTTTGGAGGGCACTGAAGCTTTCTTT.

This chain uses TRBV18 with TRBJ2-7; D is ambiguous. There are 11 residues in the CDR3. Deletions cut 4 bases from V and 1 base from J, with 2 bases between. The V gene's germline CDR1 is KGHSH and CDR2 LQKENI. As DNA, the CDR3 is TGTGCCAGCTCACTATCCTACGAGCAGTACTTC. It is translated as CASSLSYEQYF.

The gene calls are TRBV4-1 and TRBJ1-1, with a tentative D call TRBD1 (5 bases). The CDR3 is 13 residues long. V lost 1 base and J lost 3, with 6 bases in between. CDR1 is MGHRA and CDR2 is YSYEKL in the germline V gene. The CDR3 region is CASSQVGDTEAFF. CDR3 sequence (DNA): TGCGCCAGCAGCCAAGTAGGGGACACTGAAGCTTTCTTT.

The chain recombines TRBV6-1 with TRBJ1-5, with TRBD1 as a possible D gene (5 bases). Germline CDR1 reads MNHNS; CDR2 reads SASEGT. This CDR3 region has 15 residues. Trimming stripped 3 bases from V and 0 bases from J, with 9 bases between. The CDR3 sequence is CASSDGGGSNQPQHF. As DNA, the CDR3 is TGTGCCAGCAGTGATGGGGGGGGTAGCAATCAGCCCCAGCATTTT.

The chain has TRBV9 and TRBJ1-1, with D unresolved. Per the germline V gene, CDR1 is SGDLS and CDR2 is YYNGEE. CDR3 length: 13 amino acids. The germline V and J ends were trimmed by 4 bases and 5 bases, with 12 bases remaining between them. This chain's CDR3 is CASSRPGETEAFF. For the CDR3, the DNA is TGTGCCAGCAGCCGACCCGGGGAGACTGAAGCTTTCTTT.

The chain carries TRBV5-8 and TRBJ2-1; TRBD2 aligns across 12 bases. CDR1 SGHTS and CDR2 YDEGEE come from the germline V gene. This CDR3 comprises 15 residues. J lost 9 bases, V lost 3 bases, and 7 bases had no gene match. CDR3 amino acids: CASSYLAGGPGEQFF. The CDR3 DNA follows: TGTGCCAGCAGCTATCTAGCGGGGGGGCCTGGTGAGCAGTTCTTC. Using reference TRBV5-8 and TRBJ2-1 for the parts outside the CDR3, the full variable domain is EAGVTQSPTHLIKTRGQQATLRCSPISGHTSVYWYQQALGLGLQFLLWYDEGEERNRGNFPPRFSGRQFPNYSSELNVNALELEDSALYLCASSYLAGGPGEQFFGPGTRLTVL.

The rearrangement joins TRBV29-1 to TRBJ1-2; D remains unclear. Trimming pared 3 bases from V and 2 bases from J, leaving 13 bases between. The germline gives CDR1 SQVTM, CDR2 ANQGSEA. CDR3 length equals 14 residues. CDR3 nucleotide sequence: TGCAGCGTTGATTCCCGGGGAGGAAACTATGGCTACACCTTC. It is translated as CSVDSRGGNYGYTF.

V gene TRBV12-3 or TRBV12-4 combines with J gene TRBJ1-3; 7 positions agree with TRBD1. The CDR3 extends over 13 amino acids. J was trimmed by 4 bases and V by 7 bases; bases with no gene match: 4. The CDR3 loop reads CASNRDRGNTIYF. In DNA, the CDR3 is TGTGCCAGCAATAGGGACAGAGGAAACACCATATATTTT.

Only one count was recorded for this clone. The J gene is TRBJ1-2, the V gene TRBV6-4, with 8 bases identical to TRBD1. The CDR3 extends over 13 amino acids. V lost 6 bases, J lost 4 bases, and 4 bases stayed unmatched. Germline CDR1 is MRHNA and CDR2 is SNTAGT. The CDR3 DNA reads TGTGCCAGCAGCGAGACAGGGGCCTATGGCTACACCTTC. Translating it yields CASSETGAYGYTF.

The rearrangement links TRBV19 to TRBJ2-3; TRBD2 agrees at 7 bases. The CDR3 consists of 14 residues. Germline V lookup: CDR1 LNHDA, CDR2 SQIVND (reference sequence). Trimming took 8 bases from V and 2 from J; bases not matched to a gene: 7. The CDR3, as DNA: TGTGCCAGTTCTGCGGGGGAGACCACAGATACGCAGTATTTT. It codes for CASSAGETTDTQYF.

This clone showed up just a few times. V usage is TRBV29-1 and J usage is TRBJ1-1; 7 bases map to TRBD1. Germline CDR1 SQVTM, CDR2 ANQGSEA. V shed 0 bases, J shed 1 base, and the junction held 5 bases outside the gene matches. CDR3 length equals 15 residues. The CDR3 loop reads CSVEDPQGRNTEAFF. DNA for the CDR3: TGCAGCGTTGAAGACCCACAGGGGAGGAACACTGAAGCTTTCTTT.

V and J are TRBV7-3 and TRBJ2-3; TRBD2 is a possible D gene (6 bases). Per the germline V gene, CDR1 is SGHTA and CDR2 is FQGTGA. This CDR3 spans 14 amino acids. V lost 2 bases and J lost 2, with 8 bases in between. The CDR3: CASSLAGSTDTQYF. CDR3 nucleotide sequence: TGTGCCAGCAGCTTAGCGGGATCCACAGATACGCAGTATTTT.

CDR3 DNA sequence: TGCGCCAGCAGCTTGGGGTCGGGGACAGGGGGCTTCTGGCAGCCCCAGCATTTT. It encodes CASSLGSGTGGFWQPQHF. V usage is TRBV5-1 and J usage is TRBJ1-5, with TRBD1 matching 12 bases. The CDR3 loop spans 18 amino acids. Germline CDR1 reads SGHRS; CDR2 reads YFSETQ. The junction had 11 bases not matched to a gene; V was cut back by 0 bases and J by 7 bases.

The chain has TRBV28 and TRBJ1-2, with 9 bases that match TRBD1. V gave up 6 bases and J gave up 4 bases; unmatched junction bases: 12. CDR3 length: 16 residues. Germline V gene data show CDR1 as MDHEN and CDR2 as SYDVKM. In DNA, the CDR3 is TGTGCCAGCAGGGGTCCGGGACAGGGTGCGGGCTATGGCTACACCTTC. Protein: CASRGPGQGAGYGYTF.